This T cell receptor (beta chain) was identified in a study of T-cell reconstitution after alpha-beta-depleted transplantation in children. TCRbeta library preparation incorporated unique molecular identifiers. One entry per CDR3 protein results from TCRdb running MiXCR on the PCR reads. The profile shows about a million distinct CDR3 sequences, under 30% of them singletons. CDR3 length equals 17 residues. The germline V gene has CDR1 MNHNS and CDR2 SASEGT. After removal of 7 bases from V and 9 bases from J, the junction contained 14 bases not matched to a gene. Study-wide results and caveats: Among T cells one year after transplant, newly produced cells accounted for most counts and diversity. In patients about two months after transplant, alpha-beta T cells reportedly arose from several hundred expanded graft clones.

This clonotype turned up a few times. Its specificity is unknown. The origin of this receptor is a boy in the first two years of life who had a stem cell transplant for SCID, so the T cells may come from the graft donor. V is TRBV6-1 and J is TRBJ2-1, with 14 bases that match TRBD2. The sample was PBMCs, mostly from graft donor cells, taken 360 days after TCRalphabeta/CD19-depleted stem cell transplant. The CDR3 sequence is CASTSILRLAGGSEQFF. The CDR3 nucleotides read TGTGCCAGCACCTCCATACTTAGACTAGCGGGGGGGTCTGAGCAGTTCTTC.